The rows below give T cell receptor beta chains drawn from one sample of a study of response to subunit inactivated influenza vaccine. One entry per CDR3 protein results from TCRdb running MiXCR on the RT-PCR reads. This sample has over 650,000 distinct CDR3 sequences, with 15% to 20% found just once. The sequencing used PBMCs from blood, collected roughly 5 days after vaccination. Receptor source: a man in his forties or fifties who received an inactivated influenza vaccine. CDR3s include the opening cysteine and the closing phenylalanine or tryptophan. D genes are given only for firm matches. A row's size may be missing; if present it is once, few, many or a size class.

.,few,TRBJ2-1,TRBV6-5,TGTGCCAGCAGTTACTTGGCGAGGAGCTCCTACAATGAGCAGTTCTTC,CASSYLARSSYNEQFF
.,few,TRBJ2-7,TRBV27,TGTGCCAGCAGCCGCAATTCGGCAGGGACCAGCTACGAGCAGTACTTC,CASSRNSAGTSYEQYF
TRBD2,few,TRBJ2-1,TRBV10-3,TGTGCCATCAGATCCGGGACTAACAATGAGCAGTTCTTC,CAIRSGTNNEQFF
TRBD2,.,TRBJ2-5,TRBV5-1,TGCGCCAGCAGCCCCTCTGCCCCTAGCGGGGGGCAAGAGACCCAGTACTTC,CASSPSAPSGGQETQYF
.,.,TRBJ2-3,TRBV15,TGTGCCACCAGTCCCATAAAAGATACGCAGTATTTT,CATSPIKDTQYF
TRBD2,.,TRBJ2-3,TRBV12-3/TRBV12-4,TGTGCCAGCGGACTAGCGGGACACACAGATACGCAGTATTTT,CASGLAGHTDTQYF
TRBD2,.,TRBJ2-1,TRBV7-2,TGTGCCAGCAGCCCTCATTCGGGGGGACCTTACAATGAGCAGTTCTTC,CASSPHSGGPYNEQFF
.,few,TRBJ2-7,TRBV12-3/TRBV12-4,TGTGCCAGCAGTTCCGATATGACAGACAGAGCCTACGAGCAGTACTTC,CASSSDMTDRAYEQYF
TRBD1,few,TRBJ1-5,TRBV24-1,TGTGCCACCAGTGACGGGGGGACAGGTCGCAATCAGCCCCAGCATTTT,CATSDGGTGRNQPQHF
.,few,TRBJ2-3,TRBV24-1,TGTGCCACCAGTGATTTTAAATCCGGAGCAGATACGCAGTATTTT,CATSDFKSGADTQYF
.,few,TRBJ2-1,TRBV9,TGTGCCAGCAGCGTAGGGGGTCGAGTCTATGAGCAGTTCTTC,CASSVGGRVYEQFF
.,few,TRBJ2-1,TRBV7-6,TGTGCCAGCAGTCTGTGGCTATCTGAGCAGTTCTTC,CASSLWLSEQFF
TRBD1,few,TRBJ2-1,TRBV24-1,TGTGCCACCAGTGACGGACAGGCGAGCTCCTACAATGAGCAGTTCTTC,CATSDGQASSYNEQFF
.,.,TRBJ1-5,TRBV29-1,TGCAGCGTTGAAGAAGATAGCAATCAGCCCCAGCATTTT,CSVEEDSNQPQHF
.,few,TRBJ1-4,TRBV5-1,TGCGCCAGCAGCTTGAACCTTGCAACTAATGAAAAACTGTTTTTT,CASSLNLATNEKLFF
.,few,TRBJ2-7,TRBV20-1,TGCAGTGCAATCGGACGGGACGGCTCCTACGAGCAGTACTTC,CSAIGRDGSYEQYF
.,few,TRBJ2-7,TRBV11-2,TGTGCCAGCAGCTTAATCTCCCACGCGGGAACCTCCTACGAGCAGTACTTC,CASSLISHAGTSYEQYF
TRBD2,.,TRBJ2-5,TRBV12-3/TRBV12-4,TGTGCCAGCAGTCCAGCGGGAGGTGGGGAGACCCAGTACTTC,CASSPAGGGETQYF
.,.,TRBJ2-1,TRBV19,TGTGCCAGTAGTCCTCGGGGTAGCCCCCCTGAGCAGTTCTTC,CASSPRGSPPEQFF
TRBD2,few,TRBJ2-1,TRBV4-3,TGCGCCAGCAGCCAAGACCCAGCTCAGGGTAGCGGGAAGAATGAGCAGTTCTTC,CASSQDPAQGSGKNEQFF
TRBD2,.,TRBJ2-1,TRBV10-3,TGTGCCACCCGTATAAAAGCGGGGATCTCCTACAATGAGCAGTTCTTC,CATRIKAGISYNEQFF
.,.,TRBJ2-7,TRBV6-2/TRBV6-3,TGTGCCAGCAGTTACGCGGGACCCGGGGGCGAGCAGTACTTC,CASSYAGPGGEQYF
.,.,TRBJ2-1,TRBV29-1,TGCAGCGTTGAAGTCGGGACCGGGGATTGGGGTGAGCAGTTCTTC,CSVEVGTGDWGEQFF
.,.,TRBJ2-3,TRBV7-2,TGTGCCAGCAGCTTAGTGGCGCCTAGCGAAAACACAGATACGCAGTATTTT,CASSLVAPSENTDTQYF
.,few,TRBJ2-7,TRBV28,TGTGCCAGCAGTTTCCACCTAGAAGTAGAGCAGTACTTC,CASSFHLEVEQYF
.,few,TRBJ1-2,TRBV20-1,TGCAGTGCTAGAGATCTCGAAAGGGGGGGCTACACCTTC,CSARDLERGGYTF
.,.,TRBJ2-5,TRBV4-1,TGCGCCAGCAGCCACCGATCGGACATGGTGGAGACCCAGTACTTC,CASSHRSDMVETQYF
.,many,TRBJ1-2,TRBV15,TGTGCCACCAGCAGAGATCTGGCTAAACCTAACTATGGCTACACCTTC,CATSRDLAKPNYGYTF
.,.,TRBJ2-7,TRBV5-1,TGCGCCAGCAGCTTTGGGGAAGACGAGCAGTACTTC,CASSFGEDEQYF
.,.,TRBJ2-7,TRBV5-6,TGTGCCAGCCGTTTAGAAGGGCGGCGCTACGAGCAGTACTTC,CASRLEGRRYEQYF
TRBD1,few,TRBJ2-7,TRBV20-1,TGCAGTGCTAGAGATGGCTCAGGGGGCTACGAGCAGTACTTC,CSARDGSGGYEQYF
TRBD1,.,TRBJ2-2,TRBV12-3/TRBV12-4,TGTGCCAGCAGCCAGGGGGCTGTAAACACCGGGGAGCTGTTTTTT,CASSQGAVNTGELFF
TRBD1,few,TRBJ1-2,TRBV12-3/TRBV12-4,TGTGCCAGCAAACGACAGGGGGCCTATGGCTACACCTTC,CASKRQGAYGYTF
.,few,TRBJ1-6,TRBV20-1,TGCAGTGCTATTAGGCAGGGGACGATCGCCGGTAATTCACCCCTCCACTTT,CSAIRQGTIAGNSPLHF
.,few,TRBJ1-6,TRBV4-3,TGCGCCAGCAGCCAAGATATTTGGAGAGATTCACCCCTCCACTTT,CASSQDIWRDSPLHF
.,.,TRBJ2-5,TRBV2,TGTGCCAGCAGCGGGGGACACGAAGAGACCCAGTACTTC,CASSGGHEETQYF
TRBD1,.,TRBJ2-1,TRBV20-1,TGCAGTGCGAGGATCGCGACAGGGTACAATGAGCAGTTCTTC,CSARIATGYNEQFF
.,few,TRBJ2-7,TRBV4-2,TGTGCCAGCAGCCAAGATCTTGACAGCCAATTCTCCTACGAGCAGTACTTC,CASSQDLDSQFSYEQYF
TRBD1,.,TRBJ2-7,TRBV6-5,TGTGCCAGCAGCTATGACAGGGGGGAGTCCTACGAGCAGTACTTC,CASSYDRGESYEQYF
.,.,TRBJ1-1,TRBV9,TGTGCCAGCAGCGTAGATCAGGGGTTAACCACTGAAGCTTTCTTT,CASSVDQGLTTEAFF
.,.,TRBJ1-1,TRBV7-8,TGTGCCAGCAGCTTAGCGGTGGGGATAGGGGACGCTGAAGCTTTCTTT,CASSLAVGIGDAEAFF
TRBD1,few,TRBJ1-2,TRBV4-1,TGCGCCAGCAGCCCTTACGGGACAGGCGGTAACTATGGCTACACCTTC,CASSPYGTGGNYGYTF
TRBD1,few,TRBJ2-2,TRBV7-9,TGTGCCAGCAGCGAAAAGGGACAGTACACCGGGGAGCTGTTTTTT,CASSEKGQYTGELFF